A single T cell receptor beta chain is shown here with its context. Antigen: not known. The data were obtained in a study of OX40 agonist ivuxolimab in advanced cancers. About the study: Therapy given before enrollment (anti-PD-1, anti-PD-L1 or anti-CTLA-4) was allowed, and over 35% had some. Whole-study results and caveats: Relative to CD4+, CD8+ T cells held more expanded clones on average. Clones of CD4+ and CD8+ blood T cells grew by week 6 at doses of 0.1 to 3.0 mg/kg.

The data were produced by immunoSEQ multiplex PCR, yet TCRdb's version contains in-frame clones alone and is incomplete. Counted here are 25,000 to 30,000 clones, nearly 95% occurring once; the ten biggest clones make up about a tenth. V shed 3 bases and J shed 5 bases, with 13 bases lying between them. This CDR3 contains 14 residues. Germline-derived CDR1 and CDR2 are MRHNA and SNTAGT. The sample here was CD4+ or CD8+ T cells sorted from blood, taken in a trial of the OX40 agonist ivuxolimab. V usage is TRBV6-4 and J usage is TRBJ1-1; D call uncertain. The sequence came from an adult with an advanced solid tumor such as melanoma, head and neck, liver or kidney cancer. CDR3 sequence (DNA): TGTGCCAGCAGTGATTTTTGGGGAAGTACTGAAGCTTTCTTT. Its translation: CASSDFWGSTEAFF.